This T cell receptor beta chain stems from a study of blood T cell repertoires in COVID-19. The overall study: The origin of the acute and convalescent COVID-19 samples was the United States, Italy and Spain. Sources were T cells, B-cell-depleted T cells, or PBMCs; the material itself was cDNA or gDNA.

Produced via immunoSEQ multiplex PCR; TCRdb's table is partial and in-frame only. The sample yields around 160,000 clones, around four fifths seen once. The study recruited people aged roughly 18 to 100 years across about 25 US areas. Sequencing used PBMCs or T cells enriched from blood (not recorded which). This TCR came from a woman aged 55-70 years who had recovered from COVID-19.

CDR3 protein: CASSPQAGPVNEQFF. As DNA, the CDR3 is TGTGCCAGCAGCCCCCAAGCGGGGCCAGTCAATGAGCAGTTCTTC. V and J are TRBV5-4 and TRBJ2-1; TRBD2 agrees at 7 bases. Losses at the gene ends were 4 bases for V and 6 bases for J; bases not matched to a gene: 10. Per the germline V gene, CDR1 is SGHNT and CDR2 is YYREEE (reference sequence). CDR3 size: 15 residues. The whole variable domain, filled in from reference TRBV5-4 and TRBJ2-1, reads ETGVTQSPTHLIKTRGQQVTLRCSSQSGHNTVSWYQQALGQGPQFIFQYYREEENGRGNFPPRFSGLQFPNYSSELNVNALELDDSALYLCASSPQAGPVNEQFFGPGTRLTVL.